This T cell receptor beta chain derives from a study of T cells in localized non-small cell lung cancer. Notes on this clone: Its antigen remains unidentified.

Generated by immunoSEQ multiplex PCR, the TCRdb table keeps only in-frame clones and is missing some. This sample has about 54,000 clones; about 83% occur once, and the top ten carry 15% to 20%. The trim removed 0 bases at V and 3 bases at J, leaving 9 bases unmatched. The CDR3 covers 17 residues. Germline V gene lookup returns CDR1 SGHDT and CDR2 YYEEEE. Study results and caveats: Sequencing was limited to one tumor region, leaving the possibility of heterogeneity open. In the blood, greater T cell density corresponded to longer overall survival.

The specimen was peripheral blood, collected before any cancer treatment. The sequence was collected from a female donor of 60 years or more with stage II squamous cell lung carcinoma. The chain uses TRBV5-6 and TRBJ2-3, with 8 bases fitting TRBD1. Here the CDR3 DNA reads TGTGCCAGCAGCTTGGTGGCCGGACAGGGTCGGACAGATACGCAGTATTTT. This sequence encodes CASSLVAGQGRTDTQYF. The complete variable domain, with remaining parts taken from reference TRBV5-6 and TRBJ2-3, reads DAGVTQSPTHLIKTRGQQVTLRCSPKSGHDTVSWYQQALGQGPQFIFQYYEEEERQRGNFPDRFSGHQFPNYSSELNVNALLLGDSALYLCASSLVAGQGRTDTQYFGPGTRLTVL.